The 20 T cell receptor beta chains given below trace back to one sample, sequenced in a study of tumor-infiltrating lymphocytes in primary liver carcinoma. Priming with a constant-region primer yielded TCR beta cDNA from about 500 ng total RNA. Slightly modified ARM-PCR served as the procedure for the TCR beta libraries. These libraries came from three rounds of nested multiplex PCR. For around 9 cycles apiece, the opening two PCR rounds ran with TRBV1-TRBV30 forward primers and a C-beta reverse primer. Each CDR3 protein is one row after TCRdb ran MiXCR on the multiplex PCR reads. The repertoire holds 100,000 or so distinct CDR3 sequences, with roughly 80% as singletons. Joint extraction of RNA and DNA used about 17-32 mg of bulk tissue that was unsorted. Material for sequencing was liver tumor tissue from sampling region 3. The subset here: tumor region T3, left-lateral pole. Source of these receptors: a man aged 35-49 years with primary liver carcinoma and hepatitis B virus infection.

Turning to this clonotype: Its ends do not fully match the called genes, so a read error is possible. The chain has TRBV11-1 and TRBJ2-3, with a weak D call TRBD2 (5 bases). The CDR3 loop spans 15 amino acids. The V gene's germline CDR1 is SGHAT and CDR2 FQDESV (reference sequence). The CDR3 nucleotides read TGTGCCAGCGGTTTGCCGAGGGAGAACACAGATATGCAGTATTTT. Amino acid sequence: CASGLPRENTDMQYF.

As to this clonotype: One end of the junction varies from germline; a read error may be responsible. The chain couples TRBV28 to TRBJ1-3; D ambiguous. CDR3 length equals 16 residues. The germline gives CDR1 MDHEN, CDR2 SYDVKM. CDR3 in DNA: TGTGCCAGCAGCCTCTCCCTGGCAAGGAGTGGAAATACCATATATTTT. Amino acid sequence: CASSLSLARSGNTIYF.

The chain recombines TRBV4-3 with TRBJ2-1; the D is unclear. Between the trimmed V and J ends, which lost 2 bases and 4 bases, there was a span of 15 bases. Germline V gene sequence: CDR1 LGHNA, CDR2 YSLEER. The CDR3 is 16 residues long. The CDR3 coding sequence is TGCGCCAGCAGCCAAAATCCCATCTCAGAATACAATGAGCAGTTCTTC. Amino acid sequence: CASSQNPISEYNEQFF.

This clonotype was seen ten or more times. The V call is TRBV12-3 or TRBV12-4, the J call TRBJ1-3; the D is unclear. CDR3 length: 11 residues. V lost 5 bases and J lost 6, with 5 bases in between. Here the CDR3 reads CASSTTNTIYF. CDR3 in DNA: TGTGCCAGCAGTACTACAAACACCATATATTTT.

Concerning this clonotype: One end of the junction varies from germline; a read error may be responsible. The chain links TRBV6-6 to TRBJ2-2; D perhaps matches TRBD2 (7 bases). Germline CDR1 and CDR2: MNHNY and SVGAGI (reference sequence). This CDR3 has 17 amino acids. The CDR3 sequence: CAAGETYATGDTGELFF. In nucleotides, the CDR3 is TGTGCCGCGGGAGAAACTTACGCGACGGGGGACACCGGGGAGCTCTTTTTT.

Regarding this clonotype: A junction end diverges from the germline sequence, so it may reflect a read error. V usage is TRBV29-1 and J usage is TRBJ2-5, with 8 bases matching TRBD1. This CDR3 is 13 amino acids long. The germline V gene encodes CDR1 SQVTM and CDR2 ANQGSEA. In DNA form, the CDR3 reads TGCATCGGGCAGGGGGCGAAAGTAGAGACCCAGTGCTTC. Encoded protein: CIGQGAKVETQCF. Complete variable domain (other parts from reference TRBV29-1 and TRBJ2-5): SAVISQKPSRDICQRGTSLTIQCQVDSQVTMMFWYRQQPGQSLTLIATANQGSEATYESGFVIDKFPISRPNLTFSTLTVSNMSPEDSSIYLCIGQGAKVETQCFGPGTRLLVL.

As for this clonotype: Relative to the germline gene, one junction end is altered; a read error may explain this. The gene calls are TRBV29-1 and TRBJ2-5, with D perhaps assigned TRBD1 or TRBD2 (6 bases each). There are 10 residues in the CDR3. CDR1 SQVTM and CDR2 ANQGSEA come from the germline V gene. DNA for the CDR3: TGTAGTGGGGGGCGAGAGACCCAGTACTTC. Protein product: CSGGRETQYF.

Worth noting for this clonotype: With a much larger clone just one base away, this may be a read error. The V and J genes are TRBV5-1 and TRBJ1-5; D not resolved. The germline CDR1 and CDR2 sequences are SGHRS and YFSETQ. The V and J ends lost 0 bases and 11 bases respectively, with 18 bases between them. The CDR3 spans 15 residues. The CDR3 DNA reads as TGCGCCAGCAGCTTGGTTCCGGGCGGGAACCAGACCCAGCATTTT. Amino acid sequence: CASSLVPGGNQTQHF.

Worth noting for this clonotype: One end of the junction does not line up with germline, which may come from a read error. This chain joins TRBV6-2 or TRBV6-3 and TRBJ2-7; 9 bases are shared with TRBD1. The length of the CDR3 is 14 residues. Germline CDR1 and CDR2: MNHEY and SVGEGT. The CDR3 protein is CASSVRDRAHERYF. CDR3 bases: TGTGCCAGTAGCGTCCGGGACAGGGCCCACGAGCGGTACTTC.

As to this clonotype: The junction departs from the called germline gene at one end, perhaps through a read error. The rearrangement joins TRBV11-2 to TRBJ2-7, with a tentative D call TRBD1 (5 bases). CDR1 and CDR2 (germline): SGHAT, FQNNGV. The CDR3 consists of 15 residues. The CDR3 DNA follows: TGTGCCAGCAGCTTACGATGGAAAGGGGAAAACGAGCATTACTTT. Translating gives CASSLRWKGENEHYF.

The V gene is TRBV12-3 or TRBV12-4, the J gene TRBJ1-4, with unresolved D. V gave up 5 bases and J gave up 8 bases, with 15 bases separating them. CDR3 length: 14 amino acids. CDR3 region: CASSPTEEMEKLFF. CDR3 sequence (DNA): TGTGCCAGCAGTCCTACAGAGGAAATGGAAAAACTGTTTTTT.

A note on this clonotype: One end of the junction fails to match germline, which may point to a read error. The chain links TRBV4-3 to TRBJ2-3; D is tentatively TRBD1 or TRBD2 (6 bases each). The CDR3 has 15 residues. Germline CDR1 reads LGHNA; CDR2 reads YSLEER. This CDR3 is CASSPEGGRTDTHYF. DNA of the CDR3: TGCGCCAGCAGCCCGGAGGGCGGAAGGACAGATACGCATTATTTT.

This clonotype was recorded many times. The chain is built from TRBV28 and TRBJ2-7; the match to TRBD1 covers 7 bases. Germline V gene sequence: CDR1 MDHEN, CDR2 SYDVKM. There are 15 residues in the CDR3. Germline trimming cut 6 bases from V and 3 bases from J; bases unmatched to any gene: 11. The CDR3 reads CASSPMGQLVYEQYF. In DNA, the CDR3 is TGTGCCAGCAGCCCCATGGGACAGCTCGTCTACGAGCAGTACTTC.

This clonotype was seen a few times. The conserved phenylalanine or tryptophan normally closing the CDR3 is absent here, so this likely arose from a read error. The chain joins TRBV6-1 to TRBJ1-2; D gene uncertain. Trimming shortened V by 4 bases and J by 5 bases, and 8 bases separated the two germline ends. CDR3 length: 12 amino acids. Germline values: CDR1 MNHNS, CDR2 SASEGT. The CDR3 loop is CASSVPLYGYTL. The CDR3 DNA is TGTGCCAGCAGTGTCCCCCTATATGGCTACACCTTA.

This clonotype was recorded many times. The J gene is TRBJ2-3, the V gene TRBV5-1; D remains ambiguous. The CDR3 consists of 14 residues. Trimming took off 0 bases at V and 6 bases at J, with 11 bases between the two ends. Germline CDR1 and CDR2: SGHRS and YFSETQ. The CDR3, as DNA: TGCGCCAGCAGCTTGGAATTGCGGAAGGATACGCAGTATTTT. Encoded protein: CASSLELRKDTQYF.

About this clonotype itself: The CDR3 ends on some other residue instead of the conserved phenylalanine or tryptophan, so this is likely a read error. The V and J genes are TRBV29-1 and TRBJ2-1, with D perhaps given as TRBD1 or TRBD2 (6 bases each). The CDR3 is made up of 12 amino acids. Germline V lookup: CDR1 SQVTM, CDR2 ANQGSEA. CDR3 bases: TGCAGTGGACTACAGGGTTTCGATGAGCAGTTCCTC. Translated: CSGLQGFDEQFL.

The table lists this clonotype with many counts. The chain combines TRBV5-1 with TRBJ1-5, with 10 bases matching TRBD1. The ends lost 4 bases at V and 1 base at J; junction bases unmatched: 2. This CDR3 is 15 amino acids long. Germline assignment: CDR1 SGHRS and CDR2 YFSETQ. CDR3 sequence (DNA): TGCGCCAGCAGCCCGACAGGGGGCAGCAATCAGCCCCAGCATTTT. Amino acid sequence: CASSPTGGSNQPQHF. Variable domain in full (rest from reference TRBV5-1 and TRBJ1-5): KAGVTQTPRYLIKTRGQQVTLSCSPISGHRSVSWYQQTPGQGLQFLFEYFSETQRNKGNFPGRFSGRQFSNSRSEMNVSTLELGDSALYLCASSPTGGSNQPQHFGDGTRLSIL.

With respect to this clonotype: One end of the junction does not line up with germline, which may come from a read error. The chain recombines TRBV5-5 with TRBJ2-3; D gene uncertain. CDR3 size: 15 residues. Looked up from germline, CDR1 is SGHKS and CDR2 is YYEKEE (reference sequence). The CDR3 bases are TGTGCCAGCAGCTTGGAGAGTAGCAGAACAGATACACAGTATTTT. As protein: CASSLESSRTDTQYF.

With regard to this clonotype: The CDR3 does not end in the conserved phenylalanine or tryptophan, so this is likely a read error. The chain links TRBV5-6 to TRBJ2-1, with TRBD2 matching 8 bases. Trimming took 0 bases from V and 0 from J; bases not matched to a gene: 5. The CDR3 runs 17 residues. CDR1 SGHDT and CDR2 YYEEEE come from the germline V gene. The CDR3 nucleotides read TGTGCCAGCAGCTTGGTGCCTAGCGGGCCCTCCTACAATGAGCAGTTCTCT. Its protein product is CASSLVPSGPSYNEQFS.

The CDR3 region is CASSQEVHERYF. The CDR3 nucleotides are TGTGCCAGCAGCCAAGAGGTCCACGAACGGTACTTC. The chain recombines TRBV4-2 with TRBJ2-7; D gene uncertain. CDR1 is LGHNA and CDR2 is YNFKEQ in the germline V gene. This CDR3 has 12 amino acids. V was shortened by 0 bases and J by 12 bases, with 12 bases between the two germline ends.